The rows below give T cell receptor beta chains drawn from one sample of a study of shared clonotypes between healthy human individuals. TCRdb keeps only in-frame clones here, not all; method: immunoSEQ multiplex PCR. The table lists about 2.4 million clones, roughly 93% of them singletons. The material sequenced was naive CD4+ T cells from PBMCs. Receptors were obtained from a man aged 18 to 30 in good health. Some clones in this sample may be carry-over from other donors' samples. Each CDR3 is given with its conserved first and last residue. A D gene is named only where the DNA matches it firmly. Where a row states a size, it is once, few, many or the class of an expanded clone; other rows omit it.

CDR3 protein: CASSLKGLDEKLFF
CDR3 DNA: TGTGCCAGCAGCTTGAAGGGGCTGGATGAAAAACTGTTTTTT
V gene: TRBV5-4
clone size: -
D gene: -
J gene: TRBJ1-4

CDR3 protein: CTSNAQGKTNTEAFF
CDR3 DNA: TGCACCAGCAATGCGCAGGGGAAGACGAACACTGAAGCTTTCTTT
V gene: TRBV1
clone size: few
D gene: -
J gene: TRBJ1-1

CDR3 protein: CASSSRTGFVFF
CDR3 DNA: TGTGCCAGCAGCTCCCGGACAGGGTTCGTTTTCTTT
V gene: TRBV7-3
clone size: -
D gene: TRBD1
J gene: TRBJ1-1

CDR3 protein: CASSSRGGGSDHF
CDR3 DNA: TGTGCCAGCAGCTCAAGGGGGGGCGGCAGTGACCACTTC
V gene: TRBV5-4
clone size: -
D gene: -
J gene: TRBJ1-2

CDR3 protein: CASSLVSPLRGWNTEAFF
CDR3 DNA: TGTGCCAGCAGCTTAGTTTCCCCCCTCAGGGGTTGGAACACTGAAGCTTTCTTT
V gene: TRBV11-2
clone size: -
D gene: -
J gene: TRBJ1-1

CDR3 protein: CASSSRWGSDYEQYF
CDR3 DNA: TGTGCCAGCAGCTCCCGCTGGGGCAGTGATTACGAGCAGTACTTC
V gene: TRBV7-9
clone size: -
D gene: -
J gene: TRBJ2-7

CDR3 protein: CASSVGKPWDTQYF
CDR3 DNA: TGTGCCAGCAGCGTAGGCAAACCGTGGGATACGCAGTATTTT
V gene: TRBV9
clone size: -
D gene: -
J gene: TRBJ2-3

CDR3 protein: CASSPIAREHTGELFF
CDR3 DNA: TGTGCCAGCAGCCCAATCGCGCGGGAGCACACCGGGGAGCTGTTTTTT
V gene: TRBV7-3
clone size: -
D gene: TRBD2
J gene: TRBJ2-2

CDR3 protein: CASSDQTGGGQPQHF
CDR3 DNA: TGTGCCAGCAGTGATCAAACAGGGGGCGGTCAGCCCCAGCATTTT
V gene: TRBV2
clone size: few
D gene: TRBD1
J gene: TRBJ1-5

CDR3 protein: CASSPRSTGELFF
CDR3 DNA: TGTGCCAGCTCACCACGCTCCACCGGGGAGCTGTTTTTT
V gene: TRBV18
clone size: -
D gene: -
J gene: TRBJ2-2

CDR3 protein: CASSRRDSRPITDTQYF
CDR3 DNA: TGTGCCAGCAGCCGCCGGGACAGCAGACCTATCACAGATACGCAGTATTTT
V gene: TRBV28
clone size: -
D gene: TRBD1
J gene: TRBJ2-3

CDR3 protein: CAISEGGETQYF
CDR3 DNA: TGTGCCATCAGTGAAGGGGGTGAGACCCAGTACTTC
V gene: TRBV10-3
clone size: -
D gene: -
J gene: TRBJ2-5

CDR3 protein: CASRVHADLSGNTIYF
CDR3 DNA: TGTGCCAGCCGGGTCCACGCGGATCTCTCTGGAAACACCATATATTTT
V gene: TRBV7-9
clone size: once
D gene: -
J gene: TRBJ1-3

CDR3 protein: CTQRGGGEAFF
CDR3 DNA: TGTACTCAAAGGGGGGGTGGTGAAGCTTTCTTT
V gene: TRBV19
clone size: -
D gene: -
J gene: TRBJ1-1

CDR3 protein: CASSPGGSQYF
CDR3 DNA: TGTGCCAGCAGCCCGGGAGGGAGTCAGTACTTC
V gene: TRBV14
clone size: -
D gene: TRBD2
J gene: TRBJ2-7

CDR3 protein: CASSLTTSDTDTQYF
CDR3 DNA: TGCGCCAGCAGCTTAACGACTAGCGACACAGATACGCAGTATTTT
V gene: TRBV5-1
clone size: -
D gene: TRBD2
J gene: TRBJ2-3

CDR3 protein: CAISDPGLAGFYNEQFF
CDR3 DNA: TGTGCCATCAGTGACCCGGGACTAGCGGGGTTCTACAATGAGCAGTTCTTC
V gene: TRBV10-3
clone size: -
D gene: TRBD2
J gene: TRBJ2-1

CDR3 protein: CASSLWQESSGANVLTF
CDR3 DNA: TGTGCCAGCAGCTTATGGCAGGAAAGCTCTGGGGCCAACGTCCTGACTTTC
V gene: TRBV11-1
clone size: -
D gene: -
J gene: TRBJ2-6

CDR3 protein: CASSLARGMNTEAFF
CDR3 DNA: TGTGCCAGCAGCTTAGCTCGGGGGATGAACACTGAAGCTTTCTTT
V gene: TRBV7-9
clone size: once
D gene: -
J gene: TRBJ1-1

CDR3 protein: CASSRGLAGGDVGNEQFF
CDR3 DNA: TGCGCCAGCAGCCGGGGACTAGCGGGAGGAGACGTGGGCAATGAGCAGTTCTTC
V gene: TRBV4-1
clone size: -
D gene: TRBD2
J gene: TRBJ2-1

CDR3 protein: CASSVGGGNQPQHF
CDR3 DNA: TGTGCCAGCAGTGTGGGGGGAGGGAATCAGCCCCAGCATTTT
V gene: TRBV2
clone size: -
D gene: -
J gene: TRBJ1-5

CDR3 protein: CASSEEVGRGRSYGYTF
CDR3 DNA: TGTGCCAGCAGTGAAGAGGTTGGCAGGGGGCGAAGTTATGGCTACACCTTC
V gene: TRBV6-1
clone size: -
D gene: TRBD1
J gene: TRBJ1-2

CDR3 protein: CASSVRQAAAFF
CDR3 DNA: TGTGCCAGCAGCGTGAGACAGGCTGCGGCTTTCTTT
V gene: TRBV28
clone size: few
D gene: -
J gene: TRBJ1-1

CDR3 protein: CASSLAPSGRNYEQFF
CDR3 DNA: TGTGCCAGCAGCTTAGCCCCTAGCGGGAGGAACTATGAGCAGTTCTTC
V gene: TRBV7-2
clone size: -
D gene: TRBD2
J gene: TRBJ2-1

CDR3 protein: CASSMGADPYNEQFF
CDR3 DNA: TGCGCCAGCAGCATGGGGGCGGACCCATACAATGAGCAGTTCTTC
V gene: TRBV5-1
clone size: -
D gene: -
J gene: TRBJ2-1

CDR3 protein: CATSRGSGRAFPDTQYF
CDR3 DNA: TGTGCCACCAGCAGAGGTAGCGGGAGGGCCTTTCCAGATACGCAGTATTTT
V gene: TRBV15
clone size: -
D gene: TRBD2
J gene: TRBJ2-3

CDR3 protein: CASSPRGGNTEAFF
CDR3 DNA: TGTGCCAGCAGTCCCAGGGGGGGGAACACTGAAGCTTTCTTT
V gene: TRBV2
clone size: -
D gene: TRBD1
J gene: TRBJ1-1

CDR3 protein: CASSLGQGDNSPLHF
CDR3 DNA: TGTGCCAGCAGCCTTGGACAGGGGGATAATTCACCCCTCCACTTT
V gene: TRBV6-4
clone size: -
D gene: TRBD1
J gene: TRBJ1-6

CDR3 protein: CASSEAYPTSGRATDEQYF
CDR3 DNA: TGTGCCAGCAGTGAAGCCTACCCGACTAGCGGGAGGGCCACTGACGAGCAGTACTTC
V gene: TRBV6-1
clone size: -
D gene: TRBD2
J gene: TRBJ2-7

CDR3 protein: CASSITVGDGYTF
CDR3 DNA: TGTGCCAGCAGCATAACAGTGGGGGACGGCTACACCTTC
V gene: TRBV28
clone size: -
D gene: -
J gene: TRBJ1-2

CDR3 protein: CASSKLEAGVTYNEQFF
CDR3 DNA: TGTGCCAGCAGCAAACTGGAAGCGGGAGTAACCTACAATGAGCAGTTCTTC
V gene: TRBV5-4
clone size: -
D gene: TRBD2
J gene: TRBJ2-1

CDR3 protein: CASSLAKGVGNQPQHF
CDR3 DNA: TGTGCCAGCAGTTTAGCTAAGGGGGTCGGCAATCAGCCCCAGCATTTT
V gene: TRBV28
clone size: -
D gene: -
J gene: TRBJ1-5

CDR3 protein: CATGLAGTYEQYF
CDR3 DNA: TGTGCCACAGGACTAGCGGGGACCTACGAGCAGTACTTC
V gene: TRBV10-3
clone size: -
D gene: TRBD2
J gene: TRBJ2-7

CDR3 protein: CASSLEDGQPQHF
CDR3 DNA: TGTGCCAGCAGCTTAGAGGACGGTCAGCCCCAGCATTTT
V gene: TRBV7-6
clone size: -
D gene: -
J gene: TRBJ1-5

CDR3 protein: CASSHPLEREPYNEQFF
CDR3 DNA: TGCGCCAGCAGTCACCCTCTCGAGCGGGAGCCCTACAATGAGCAGTTCTTC
V gene: TRBV23-1
clone size: -
D gene: TRBD2
J gene: TRBJ2-1

CDR3 protein: CARPNGLAGTIGYNEQFF
CDR3 DNA: TGTGCCAGGCCTAATGGGCTAGCGGGAACGATCGGTTACAATGAGCAGTTCTTC
V gene: TRBV2
clone size: -
D gene: TRBD2
J gene: TRBJ2-1

CDR3 protein: CASSLGPRSYEQYF
CDR3 DNA: TGCGCCAGCAGCTTGGGTCCCCGCTCCTACGAGCAGTACTTC
V gene: TRBV5-1
clone size: -
D gene: -
J gene: TRBJ2-7

CDR3 protein: CASSEWGPSYEQYF
CDR3 DNA: TGTGCCAGTAGTGAGTGGGGACCGTCCTACGAGCAGTACTTC
V gene: TRBV19
clone size: -
D gene: -
J gene: TRBJ2-7

CDR3 protein: CASGTGQGDGLLGSNEQFF
CDR3 DNA: TGTGCTAGTGGTACGGGACAGGGGGACGGGTTATTAGGGTCCAATGAGCAGTTCTTC
V gene: TRBV12-5
clone size: -
D gene: TRBD1
J gene: TRBJ2-1

CDR3 protein: CASSSKQGRNTEAFF
CDR3 DNA: TGTGCCAGCAGCTCGAAACAGGGACGGAACACTGAAGCTTTCTTT
V gene: TRBV11-2
clone size: -
D gene: -
J gene: TRBJ1-1

CDR3 protein: CASSQVIGQNTEAFF
CDR3 DNA: TGTGCCAGCAGCCAAGTCATTGGACAGAACACTGAAGCTTTCTTT
V gene: TRBV14
clone size: -
D gene: -
J gene: TRBJ1-1

CDR3 protein: CASSAGTDYGYTF
CDR3 DNA: TGTGCCAGCAGCGCCGGGACAGACTATGGCTACACCTTC
V gene: TRBV28
clone size: -
D gene: TRBD1
J gene: TRBJ1-2

CDR3 protein: CASSLKQGGGWTYNSPLHF
CDR3 DNA: TGTGCCAGCAGCCTAAAACAGGGAGGGGGGTGGACCTATAATTCACCCCTCCACTTT
V gene: TRBV5-4
clone size: -
D gene: -
J gene: TRBJ1-6

CDR3 protein: CATGAGGELFF
CDR3 DNA: TGCGCCACCGGTGCGGGCGGGGAGCTGTTTTTT
V gene: TRBV5-1
clone size: -
D gene: -
J gene: TRBJ2-2

CDR3 protein: CASSYPTYANTGELFF
CDR3 DNA: TGTGCCAGCAGTTATCCGACTTATGCGAACACCGGGGAGCTGTTTTTT
V gene: TRBV6-6
clone size: -
D gene: -
J gene: TRBJ2-2

CDR3 protein: CASSLGVETQYF
CDR3 DNA: TGCGCCAGCAGCTTGGGGGTGGAGACCCAGTACTTC
V gene: TRBV5-1
clone size: -
D gene: -
J gene: TRBJ2-5

CDR3 protein: CASSLFARGAVYGYTF
CDR3 DNA: TGTGCCAGCAGTTTATTCGCCCGGGGAGCGGTTTATGGCTACACCTTC
V gene: TRBV6-5
clone size: -
D gene: -
J gene: TRBJ1-2

CDR3 protein: CASSPDNKETQYF
CDR3 DNA: TGTGCCAGCAGCCCGGACAACAAAGAGACCCAGTACTTC
V gene: TRBV5-4
clone size: once
D gene: -
J gene: TRBJ2-5

CDR3 protein: CSARRTGFDTF
CDR3 DNA: TGCAGTGCGCGGCGAACAGGGTTCGACACCTTC
V gene: TRBV20-1
clone size: -
D gene: -
J gene: TRBJ1-2

CDR3 protein: CASSGFSTLSYNEQFF
CDR3 DNA: TGTGCCAGCAGCGGATTTTCCACTCTCTCCTACAATGAGCAGTTCTTC
V gene: TRBV9
clone size: -
D gene: -
J gene: TRBJ2-1

CDR3 protein: CATSRRDRTYEQYF
CDR3 DNA: TGTGCCACCAGCAGGCGGGACCGCACCTACGAGCAGTACTTC
V gene: TRBV15
clone size: -
D gene: -
J gene: TRBJ2-7

CDR3 protein: CASSPWDRALGNTIYF
CDR3 DNA: TGTGCCAGCAGCCCATGGGACAGGGCTCTTGGAAACACCATATATTTT
V gene: TRBV5-5
clone size: -
D gene: TRBD1
J gene: TRBJ1-3

CDR3 protein: CASSLSRDSKGNTIYF
CDR3 DNA: TGCGCCAGCAGCTTATCCCGGGACAGCAAAGGAAACACCATATATTTT
V gene: TRBV5-1
clone size: -
D gene: TRBD1
J gene: TRBJ1-3

CDR3 protein: CASRRQGPGELFF
CDR3 DNA: TGCGCCAGCAGAAGACAGGGACCCGGGGAGCTGTTTTTT
V gene: TRBV5-1
clone size: -
D gene: TRBD1
J gene: TRBJ2-2

CDR3 protein: CSAPIHGYTF
CDR3 DNA: TGCAGTGCCCCCATCCATGGCTACACCTTC
V gene: TRBV20-1
clone size: -
D gene: -
J gene: TRBJ1-2